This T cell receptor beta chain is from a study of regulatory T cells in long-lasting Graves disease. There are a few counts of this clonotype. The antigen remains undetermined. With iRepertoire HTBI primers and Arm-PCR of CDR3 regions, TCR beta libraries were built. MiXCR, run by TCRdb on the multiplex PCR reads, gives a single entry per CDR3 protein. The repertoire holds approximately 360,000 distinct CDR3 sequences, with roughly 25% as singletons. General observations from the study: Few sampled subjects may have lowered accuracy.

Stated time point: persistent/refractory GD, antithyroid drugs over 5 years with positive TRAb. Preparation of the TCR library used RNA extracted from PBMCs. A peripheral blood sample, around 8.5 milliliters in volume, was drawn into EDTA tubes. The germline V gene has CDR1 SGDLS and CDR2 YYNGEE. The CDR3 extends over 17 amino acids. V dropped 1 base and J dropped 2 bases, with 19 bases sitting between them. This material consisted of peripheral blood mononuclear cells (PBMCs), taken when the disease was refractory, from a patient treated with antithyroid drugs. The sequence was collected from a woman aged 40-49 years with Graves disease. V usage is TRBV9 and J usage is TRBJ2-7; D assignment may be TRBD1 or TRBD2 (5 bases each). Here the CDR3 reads CASSVFGTVTPAYEQYF. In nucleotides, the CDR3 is TGTGCCAGCAGCGTATTTGGGACGGTTACCCCCGCCTACGAGCAGTACTTC. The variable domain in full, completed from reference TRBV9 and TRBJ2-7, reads DSGVTQTPKHLITATGQRVTLRCSPRSGDLSVYWYQQSLDQGLQFLIQYYNGEERAKGNILERFSAQQFPDLHSELNLSSLELGDSALYFCASSVFGTVTPAYEQYFGPGTRLTVT.